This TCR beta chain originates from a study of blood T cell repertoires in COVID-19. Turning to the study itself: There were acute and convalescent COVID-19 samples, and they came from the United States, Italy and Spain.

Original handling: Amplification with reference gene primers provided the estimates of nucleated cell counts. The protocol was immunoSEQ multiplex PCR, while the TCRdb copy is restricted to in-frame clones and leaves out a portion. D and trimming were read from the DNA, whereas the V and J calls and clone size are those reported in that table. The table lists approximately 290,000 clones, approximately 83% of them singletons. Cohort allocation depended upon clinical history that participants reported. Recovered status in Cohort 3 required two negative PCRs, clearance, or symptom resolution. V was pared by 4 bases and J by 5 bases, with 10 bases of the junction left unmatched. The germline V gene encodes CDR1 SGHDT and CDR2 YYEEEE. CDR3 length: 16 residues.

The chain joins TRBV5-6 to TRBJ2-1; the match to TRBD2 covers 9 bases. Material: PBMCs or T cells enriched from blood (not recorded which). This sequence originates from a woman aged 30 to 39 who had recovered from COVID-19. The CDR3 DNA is TGTGCCAGCAGCCGGCCATTGGCGGGAGGGAACAATGAGCAGTTCTTC. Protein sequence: CASSRPLAGGNNEQFF.